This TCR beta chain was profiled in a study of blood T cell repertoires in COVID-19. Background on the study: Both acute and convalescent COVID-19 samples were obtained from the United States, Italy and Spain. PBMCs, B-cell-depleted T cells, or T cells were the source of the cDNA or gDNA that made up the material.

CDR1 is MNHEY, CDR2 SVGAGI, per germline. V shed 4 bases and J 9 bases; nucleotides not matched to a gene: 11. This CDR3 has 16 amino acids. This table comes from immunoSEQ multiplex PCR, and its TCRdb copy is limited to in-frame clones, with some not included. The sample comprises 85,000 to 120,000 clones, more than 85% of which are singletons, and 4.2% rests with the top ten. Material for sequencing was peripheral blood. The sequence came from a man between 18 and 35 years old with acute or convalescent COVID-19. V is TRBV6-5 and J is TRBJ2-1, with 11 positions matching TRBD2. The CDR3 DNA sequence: TGTGCCAGCAGTTCCCTCACTAGCGGGAGAAAAAGTGAGCAGTTCTTC. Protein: CASSSLTSGRKSEQFF.